A single sample gave rise to the 22 T cell receptor beta chains below, sequenced in a study of molecular identifiers for immune sequencing clone quantification. TCRdb reanalysed the PCR reads using MiXCR and keeps one entry per CDR3 protein. Among nearly 55,000 distinct CDR3 sequences, just over 35% were seen once, and the ten largest hold 3% to 4%. The source material was naive CD8+ T cells from blood, with Jurkat cell RNA spiked in. The subset here: FACS-sorted CD8+CD4-CCR7+CD45RA+ naive T cells. These TCRs come from a human donor in good health. Some libraries in this study had Jurkat cell RNA spiked in.

In this sample, this clonotype turned up many times. V gene TRBV7-2 combines with J gene TRBJ2-3; D unresolved. V lost 3 bases and J 2 bases, leaving 12 bases between the germline ends. From germline, CDR1 is SGHTA and CDR2 FQGNSA. The CDR3 runs 15 residues. CDR3 loop: CASSFFTRVTDTQYF. The CDR3 bases are TGTGCCAGCAGCTTTTTTACTCGGGTCACAGATACGCAGTATTTT. Looking up the rest from reference TRBV7-2 and TRBJ2-3 gives the full variable domain: GAGVSQSPSNKVTEKGKDVELRCDPISGHTALYWYRQSLGQGLEFLIYFQGNSAPDKSGLPSDRFSAERTGGSVSTLTIQRTQQEDSAVYLCASSFFTRVTDTQYFGPGTRLTVL.

The table lists this clonotype with many counts. The gene calls are TRBV7-9 and TRBJ1-2; no clear D gene. The length of the CDR3 is 14 residues. Trimming removed 3 bases at V and 2 bases at J, with 10 bases between. Germline V CDR1 and CDR2: SEHNR, FQNEAQ (reference sequence). DNA for the CDR3: TGTGCCAGCAGCTTGGGGTCCGCCAACTATGGCTACACCTTC. Translated: CASSLGSANYGYTF.

This chain uses TRBV27 with TRBJ2-7; 10 bases are shared with TRBD1. The CDR3 totals 13 residues. Per the germline V gene, CDR1 is MNHEY and CDR2 is SMNVEV (reference sequence). V lost 8 bases to trimming and J lost 3 bases; unmatched junction nucleotides: 4. This CDR3 is CASCRTGGYEQYF. For the CDR3, the DNA is TGTGCCAGCTGCAGGACAGGGGGCTACGAGCAGTACTTC.

This clonotype was seen a handful of times. This chain joins TRBV2 and TRBJ2-1; 10 positions agree with TRBD2. CDR1 is SNHLY and CDR2 is FYNNEI in the germline V gene. V trimming: 4 bases; J trimming: 9 bases; junction bases outside the gene matches: 6. This CDR3 comprises 14 residues. The CDR3 region has the DNA TGTGCCAGCAGTGCAGCTAGCGGGAGAGGTGAGCAGTTCTTC. This gives the protein CASSAASGRGEQFF.

The chain couples TRBV19 to TRBJ1-2; D is perhaps TRBD1 (6 bases). From germline, CDR1 is LNHDA and CDR2 SQIVND (reference sequence). Trimming pared 3 bases from V and 6 bases from J, leaving 8 bases between. This CDR3 has 12 residues. The CDR3 here is CASSMDSHGYTF. The CDR3 nucleotides are TGTGCCAGTAGTATGGACAGCCATGGCTACACCTTC.

Comments on this clonotype: One base away lies a much larger clone, so this may be a sequencing read error. V usage is TRBV4-3 and J usage is TRBJ2-3; perhaps TRBD2 as D (5 bases). Germline V gives CDR1 LGHNA, CDR2 YSLEER. The CDR3 is made up of 14 amino acids. CDR3 DNA sequence: TGCTCCAGCAGCCAAGGTATTAGCGCAGATACGCAGTATTTT. It encodes CSSSQGISADTQYF.

This clonotype has ten or more counts. This chain joins TRBV7-2 and TRBJ2-7, with 11 bases that match TRBD2. Per the germline V gene, CDR1 is SGHTA and CDR2 is FQGNSA. Trimming cost V 4 bases and J 7 bases; bases outside gene matches: 9. This CDR3 region has 15 residues. The CDR3 sequence is CASSSLAGGPGEQYF. The DNA of the CDR3 is TGTGCCAGCAGCTCATTAGCGGGAGGGCCGGGAGAGCAGTACTTC.

This clonotype was seen many times. V usage is TRBV28 and J usage is TRBJ1-5, with TRBD1 identical over 7 bases. Germline-derived CDR1 and CDR2 are MDHEN and SYDVKM. The CDR3 extends over 14 amino acids. With 5 bases clipped from V and 4 bases from J, the junction kept 5 bases outside the gene matches. Written as DNA, the CDR3 is TGTGCCAGCAGTCCGACAGGGACGAATCAGCCCCAGCATTTT. This sequence encodes CASSPTGTNQPQHF.

This clonotype was detected only a few times. The chain couples TRBV7-2 to TRBJ1-4; D not certain. The CDR3 spans 16 residues. Trimming took off 3 bases at V and 3 bases at J, with 14 bases between the two ends. Per germline, CDR1 SGHTA and CDR2 FQGNSA. The CDR3 DNA follows: TGTGCCAGCAGCTTTGAAGGGTATTTCCCTAATGAAAAACTGTTTTTT. Encoded protein: CASSFEGYFPNEKLFF.

CDR3 nucleotide sequence: TGTGCCATCAGCCTCGGGACGGCGAACGAGCAGTACTTC. Amino acids: CAISLGTANEQYF. The chain joins TRBV10-3 to TRBJ2-7; D may be TRBD1 or TRBD2 (5 bases each). Per germline, CDR1 ENHRY and CDR2 SYGVKD. The V gene lost 6 bases and the J gene lost 5 bases, with 14 bases spanning the gap. There are 13 residues in the CDR3.

This clonotype showed up many times. CDR3 bases: TGTGCCAGCACCTCCAATGTGGGGGCGCGGAAAGAGACCCAGTACTTC. It is translated as CASTSNVGARKETQYF. J is TRBJ2-5 and V is TRBV7-8; D might be TRBD1 (6 bases). The V end lost 7 bases, the J end lost 3 bases, and 21 bases lay between the germline ends. CDR1 SGHVS and CDR2 FQNEAQ come from the germline V gene. The CDR3 contains 16 residues.

J is TRBJ2-7 and V is TRBV27; tentative D call: TRBD1 (5 bases). V lost 3 bases to trimming and J lost 5 bases, with 11 bases between them. The germline V gene encodes CDR1 MNHEY and CDR2 SMNVEV (reference sequence). This CDR3 is built from 13 residues. The CDR3 region is CASSFRVTDEQYF. The CDR3 DNA follows: TGTGCCAGCAGTTTCAGGGTAACGGACGAGCAGTACTTC.

This clonotype was found a few times. The V gene is TRBV15, the J gene TRBJ2-2, with D perhaps matching TRBD1 (5 bases). The V gene's germline CDR1 is LNHNV and CDR2 YYDKDF (reference sequence). This CDR3 has 15 residues. V was shortened by 4 bases and J by 8 bases, with 17 bases between the two germline ends. The CDR3 coding sequence is TGTGCCACCAGCAAAGACTCAGGGAAGGTTGGGGAGCTGTTTTTT. As protein: CATSKDSGKVGELFF. The whole variable domain, filled in from reference TRBV15 and TRBJ2-2, reads DAMVIQNPRYQVTQFGKPVTLSCSQTLNHNVMYWYQQKSSQAPKLLFHYYDKDFNNEADTPDNFQSRRPNTSFCFLDIRSPGLGDTAMYLCATSKDSGKVGELFFGEGSRLTVL.

About this clonotype: A much bigger clone sits one base away, suggesting this may be a read error. This chain links TRBV27 with TRBJ1-5; D gene ambiguous. CDR1 and CDR2 (germline): MNHEY, SMNVEV (reference sequence). CDR3 length equals 13 residues. The CDR3 is CASSLGSNQHQHF. As DNA, the CDR3 is TGTGCCAGCAGTCTTGGAAGCAATCAGCACCAGCATTTT.

V usage is TRBV4-3 and J usage is TRBJ2-1; D remains ambiguous. Germline loops: CDR1 LGHNA, CDR2 YSLEER. Between the trimmed V and J ends, which lost 1 base and 2 bases, there was a span of 18 bases. The CDR3 extends over 18 amino acids. CDR3: CASSQGMGIEGPYNEQFF. In DNA, the CDR3 is TGCGCCAGCAGCCAAGGGATGGGGATAGAAGGGCCCTACAATGAGCAGTTCTTC.

This clonotype was observed a handful of times. The chain couples TRBV29-1 to TRBJ2-1; tentatively, D is TRBD2 (6 bases). V lost 7 bases and J lost 4, with 20 bases in between. Germline V lookup: CDR1 SQVTM, CDR2 ANQGSEA. The CDR3 extends over 15 amino acids. Here the CDR3 DNA reads TGCAGCGCTTACCCTGGCGGGGTAAGGTACAATGAGCAGTTCTTC. Encoded protein: CSAYPGGVRYNEQFF.

The chain recombines TRBV29-1 with TRBJ2-5; D remains ambiguous. Deletions cut 4 bases from V and 4 bases from J, with 16 bases between. Germline-derived CDR1 and CDR2 are SQVTM and ANQGSEA. There are 14 residues in the CDR3. This CDR3 is CSVVAPVVLETQYF. The DNA of the CDR3 is TGCAGCGTTGTCGCCCCTGTAGTCCTAGAGACCCAGTACTTC.

The genes are TRBV5-5 and TRBJ1-1; D might be TRBD1 (6 bases). This CDR3 has 15 amino acids. Looked up from germline, CDR1 is SGHKS and CDR2 is YYEKEE (reference sequence). The V end was cut by 4 bases, the J end by 3 bases, with 16 bases between. The CDR3 sequence: CASSRGDWTDTEAFF. CDR3 bases: TGTGCCAGCAGCAGGGGGGATTGGACAGACACTGAAGCTTTCTTT.

This clonotype came up many times. CDR3 residues: CASSYSRGRAYEQYF. CDR3 DNA sequence: TGTGCCAGCAGTTACTCCCGCGGGAGGGCCTACGAGCAGTACTTC. The chain joins TRBV6-5 to TRBJ2-7, with 9 nucleotides matching TRBD2. Losses at the gene ends were 0 bases for V and 2 bases for J; bases not matched to a gene: 2. CDR1 is MNHEY, CDR2 SVGAGI, per germline. The CDR3 spans 15 residues.

V is TRBV5-1 and J is TRBJ2-7; 9 nucleotides align to TRBD1. Germline CDR1 reads SGHRS; CDR2 reads YFSETQ. After removal of 0 bases from V and 6 bases from J, the junction contained 7 bases not matched to a gene. The CDR3 loop spans 15 amino acids. The CDR3 sequence is CASSLAGTGFSEQYF. In nucleotides, the CDR3 is TGCGCCAGCAGCTTGGCCGGGACAGGGTTCTCCGAGCAGTACTTC.

In the case of this clonotype: A much larger clone lies one base from this, so it may be a read error. This likely comes from a read error, as the CDR3 has no conserved phenylalanine or tryptophan at its end. The chain employs TRBV29-1 and TRBJ2-2; D gene ambiguous. The V gene's germline CDR1 is SQVTM and CDR2 ANQGSEA. This CDR3 region has 11 residues. Trimming stripped 4 bases from V and 2 bases from J, with 2 bases between. The CDR3 loop reads CSVVNTGELFS. CDR3 in DNA: TGCAGCGTTGTTAACACCGGGGAGCTGTTTTCT.

As for this clonotype: Mismatch with germline at one junction end may stem from a read error. The CDR3 DNA reads TGTGCCAGCAGCGGGGGGTTTGGTGCGTACGGGCAGTACTTC. Its translation is CASSGGFGAYGQYF. The genes are TRBV13 and TRBJ2-7; tentatively, D is TRBD2 (6 bases). Germline CDR1 reads PRHDT; CDR2 reads FYEKMQ (reference sequence). CDR3 length equals 14 residues.